The 13 T cell receptor beta chains in this list originate from one sample, sequenced in a study of Ad26.COV2.S vaccination and SARS-CoV-2 variants. Assay: immunoSEQ multiplex PCR; the TCRdb copy retains only in-frame clones and omits some. Here the sample spans just over 350,000 clones, about 91% being singletons. Sequencing was performed on peripheral blood, taken after recovery from COVID-19. The receptors here all came from a human donor who had recovered from COVID-19.

The chain couples TRBV3-1 (or the pseudogene TRBV3-2) to TRBJ2-6; TRBD1 agrees at 10 bases. The CDR3 is made up of 17 amino acids. V gave up 4 bases and J gave up 2 bases; unmatched junction bases: 5. Per the germline V gene, CDR1 is LGHDT and CDR2 is YNNKEL (reference sequence). The CDR3 sequence is CASSRDRGGAGANVLTF. Written as DNA, the CDR3 is TGTGCCAGCAGCCGGGACAGGGGTGGGGCTGGGGCCAACGTCCTGACTTTC.

The chain uses TRBV18 and TRBJ2-7; D remains unclear. Trimming took off 4 bases at V and 0 bases at J, with 13 bases between the two ends. CDR1 is KGHSH and CDR2 is LQKENI in the germline V gene. The CDR3 is made up of 15 amino acids. CDR3 sequence reads: CASSRDSFSSYEQYF. In DNA, the CDR3 is TGTGCCAGCTCACGTGACTCTTTTTCCTCCTACGAGCAGTACTTC.

The V and J genes are TRBV18 and TRBJ1-2; D might be TRBD1 (5 bases). The V gene's germline CDR1 is KGHSH and CDR2 LQKENI. Trimming stripped 1 base from V and 1 base from J, with 19 bases between. There are 18 residues in the CDR3. The CDR3 coding sequence is TGTGCCAGCTCACCACTACACCACACAGGTGCCAGTAACTATGGCTACACCTTC. Translation: CASSPLHHTGASNYGYTF. Looking up the rest from reference TRBV18 and TRBJ1-2 gives the full variable domain: NAGVMQNPRHLVRRRGQEARLRCSPMKGHSHVYWYRQLPEEGLKFMVYLQKENIIDESGMPKERFSAEFPKEGPSILRIQQVVRGDSAAYFCASSPLHHTGASNYGYTFGSGTRLTVV.

The chain carries TRBV2 and TRBJ1-1, with D maybe TRBD1 (6 bases). The V gene lost 0 bases and the J gene lost 4 bases, with 9 bases spanning the gap. CDR3 length: 14 residues. Germline lookup yields CDR1 SNHLY and CDR2 FYNNEI. The CDR3 loop reads CASSEAGGGTEAFF. Written as DNA, the CDR3 is TGTGCCAGCAGTGAAGCAGGGGGAGGCACTGAAGCTTTCTTT.

This chain links TRBV23-1 with TRBJ2-7; D perhaps matches TRBD2 (6 bases). TRBV23-1 is treated as an ORF (open reading frame) with a function not yet certain. This CDR3 is 17 amino acids long. Trimming cost V 3 bases and J 5 bases, with 23 bases left between them. The CDR3 protein is CASSQNHGGPYQNEQYF. CDR3 nucleotides: TGCGCCAGCAGTCAGAATCACGGGGGTCCATATCAAAACGAGCAGTACTTC.

The rearrangement joins TRBV11-2 to TRBJ1-2, with D perhaps TRBD1 (5 bases). The CDR3 is 15 residues long. Germline-derived CDR1 and CDR2 are SGHAT and FQNNGV. Trimming pared 8 bases from V and 4 bases from J, leaving 20 bases between. CDR3 bases: TGTGCCAGCGAAAAGACGGGGATTGGGACCTATGGCTACACCTTC. This gives the protein CASEKTGIGTYGYTF.

V is TRBV27 and J is TRBJ2-1; tentative D call: TRBD1 (5 bases). Germline lookup yields CDR1 MNHEY and CDR2 SMNVEV (reference sequence). Trimming removed 5 bases at V and 0 bases at J, with 20 bases between. The CDR3 totals 18 residues. Here the CDR3 reads CASSPEIRALSSYNEQFF. The CDR3 DNA reads as TGTGCCAGCAGTCCGGAAATCAGGGCGTTAAGCTCCTACAATGAGCAGTTCTTC.

This chain joins TRBV6-6 and TRBJ2-2, with 11 bases fitting TRBD2. Per germline, CDR1 MNHNY and CDR2 SVGAGI (reference sequence). J lost 2 bases, V lost 5 bases, and 10 bases had no gene match. CDR3 length: 18 amino acids. The chain's CDR3 is CASSPSTGTSGNTGELFF. CDR3 sequence (DNA): TGTGCCAGCAGTCCATCCACCGGGACTAGCGGCAACACCGGGGAGCTGTTTTTT.

The chain is built from TRBV4-3 and TRBJ1-2; TRBD1 is a possible D gene (6 bases). Trimming left V 0 bases short and J 6 bases short, with 11 bases between. Per germline, CDR1 LGHNA and CDR2 YSLEER. The CDR3 contains 14 residues. The CDR3: CASSQDRAGDGYTF. The CDR3 nucleotides read TGCGCCAGCAGCCAAGACAGGGCAGGGGATGGCTACACCTTC.

The rearrangement uses TRBV18 and TRBJ1-1, with D hard to call. Trimming removed 3 bases from V and 2 bases from J, with 10 bases in between. The CDR3 consists of 14 residues. In germline, CDR1 is KGHSH, CDR2 LQKENI. The CDR3 is CASSPAGRNTEAFF. Written as DNA, the CDR3 is TGTGCCAGCTCACCTGCGGGTCGAAACACTGAAGCTTTCTTT. Drawing the rest from reference TRBV18 and TRBJ1-1, the complete variable domain is NAGVMQNPRHLVRRRGQEARLRCSPMKGHSHVYWYRQLPEEGLKFMVYLQKENIIDESGMPKERFSAEFPKEGPSILRIQQVVRGDSAAYFCASSPAGRNTEAFFGQGTRLTVV.

The chain carries TRBV20-1 and TRBJ1-6, with a possible D match to TRBD1 (5 bases). V lost 3 bases and J lost 7, with 10 bases in between. From germline, CDR1 is DFQATT and CDR2 SNEGSKA (reference sequence). The CDR3 length is 13 residues. For the CDR3, the DNA is TGCAGTGCTAGTGGGCAGGGCAATTCACCCCTCCACTTT. Translating it yields CSASGQGNSPLHF.

This clone showed up just a few times. This CDR3 is also generated by other DNA sequences in the sample. V gene TRBV6-5 combines with J gene TRBJ2-7; D might be TRBD2 (5 bases). V was clipped by 2 bases and J by 0 bases, with 5 bases between them. CDR1 is MNHEY and CDR2 is SVGAGI in the germline V gene. This CDR3 region has 13 residues. The CDR3 sequence is CASSYRGSYEQYF. In DNA form, the CDR3 reads TGTGCCAGCAGTTACCGGGGCTCCTACGAGCAGTACTTC.

The chain links TRBV27 to TRBJ1-5; weak D call: TRBD1 (5 bases). Germline V CDR1 and CDR2: MNHEY, SMNVEV (reference sequence). Trimming removed 5 bases at V and 0 bases at J, with 17 bases between. This CDR3 spans 17 amino acids. This CDR3 is CASSPAWGDDSNQPQHF. The CDR3 DNA follows: TGTGCCAGCAGTCCCGCGTGGGGGGATGATAGCAATCAGCCCCAGCATTTT.